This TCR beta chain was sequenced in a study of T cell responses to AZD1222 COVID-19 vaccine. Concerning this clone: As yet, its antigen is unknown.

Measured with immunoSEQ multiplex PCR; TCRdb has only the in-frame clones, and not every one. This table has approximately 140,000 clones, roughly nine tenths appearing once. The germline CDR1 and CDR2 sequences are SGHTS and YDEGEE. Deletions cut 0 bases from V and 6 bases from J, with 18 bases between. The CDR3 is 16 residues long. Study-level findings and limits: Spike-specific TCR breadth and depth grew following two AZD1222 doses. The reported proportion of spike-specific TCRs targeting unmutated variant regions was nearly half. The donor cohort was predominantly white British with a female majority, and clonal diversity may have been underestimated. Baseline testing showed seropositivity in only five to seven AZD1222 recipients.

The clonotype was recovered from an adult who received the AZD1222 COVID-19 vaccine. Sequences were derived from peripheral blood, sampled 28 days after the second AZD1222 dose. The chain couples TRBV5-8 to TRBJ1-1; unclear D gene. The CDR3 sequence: CASSLGKALLRAEAFF. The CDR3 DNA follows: TGTGCCAGCAGCTTGGGAAAGGCCCTCTTAAGGGCTGAAGCTTTCTTT.